Sequencing of this TCR beta chain was carried out in a study of T cell responses to AZD1222 COVID-19 vaccine. A word on this clone: Its specificity is unknown.

The method was immunoSEQ multiplex PCR; TCRdb's version includes in-frame clones alone and lacks a portion of them. Among about 79,000 clones, approximately 90% were seen once, and the ten largest hold about 7.1%. Study-wide points: Only 5 or 6 individuals given AZD1222 were seropositive at baseline. Distributed over spike, vaccine-associated CD4 TCRs predominated at 160-218 and 743-854.

V gave up 6 bases and J gave up 8 bases; unmatched junction bases: 13. CDR3 length: 16 amino acids. Germline lookup yields CDR1 SNHLY and CDR2 FYNNEI. The specimen was peripheral blood, collected on day 0 of MenACWY control vaccination. This TCR derives from an adult in good health. This chain uses TRBV2 with TRBJ1-5; 10 bases are shared with TRBD1. The DNA for the CDR3 is TGTGCCAGCAGCTGGATTGACAGGGGGCAGGGAAAGCCCCAGCATTTT. Residues: CASSWIDRGQGKPQHF.